This TCR beta chain comes out of a study of T cell changes during pregnancy in multiple sclerosis. Looked up from germline, CDR1 is LNHNV and CDR2 is YYDKDF (reference sequence). The CDR3 length is 18 residues. V lost 3 bases and J 5 bases, leaving 25 bases between the germline ends. Some clones are missing from TCRdb's copy, which holds only in-frame ones; the method was immunoSEQ multiplex PCR. This sample has around 50,000 clones, with approximately 90% found just once. This specimen consisted of CD8+ T cells from peripheral blood mononuclear cells, obtained in the second trimester of pregnancy. The V call is TRBV15, the J call TRBJ2-5; maybe TRBD2 (5 bases). The TCR was taken from a female donor with multiple sclerosis, enrolled in a pregnancy study. CDR3 residues: CATSRRVGSDLPGETQYF. CDR3 nucleotide sequence: TGTGCCACCAGCAGGAGGGTCGGGTCGGATCTACCCGGGGAGACCCAGTACTTC.